In this sample, the clone carrying this TCR beta chain turned up once. The antigen is undetermined. The sample originates from a study of CD8+CD57+ T cells in acquired aplastic anemia. Study outcomes and limitations: The study identified almost 30 CD8+ CDR3 sequences shared by patients and controls.

Those patients picked for sequencing had displayed CD8+CD57+ cell expansion on flow cytometry. Diagnosis of severe acquired aplastic anemia applied to all patients. The germline gives CDR1 SEHNR, CDR2 FQNEAQ (reference sequence). V dropped 5 bases and J dropped 7 bases, with 12 bases sitting between them. The CDR3 runs 14 residues. Template material for TCR beta VDJ and CDR3 profiling consisted of genomic DNA. MiXCR was run by TCRdb on the reads, yielding one entry per CDR3 protein. The profile shows under 350,000 distinct CDR3 sequences, roughly 53% of them singletons. The chain employs TRBV7-9 and TRBJ1-6, with D unclear. This clonotype originated in a human donor with aplastic anemia. The sample comprised sorted CD4+, CD8+, or CD8+CD57+ T cells (not recorded which) from PBMCs. CDR3 DNA: TGTGCCAGCAGCGTAAGGATGGTAAATTCACCCCTCCACTTT. This translates into CASSVRMVNSPLHF.